This is a list of T cell receptor beta chains from one sample in a study of OX40 agonist ivuxolimab in advanced cancers. The protocol was immunoSEQ multiplex PCR, while the TCRdb copy is restricted to in-frame clones and leaves out a portion. This table holds approximately 38,000 clones, about 87% found once. Sequenced material: CD4+ or CD8+ T cells sorted from blood, taken in a trial of the OX40 agonist ivuxolimab. The source of these receptors is an adult with an advanced solid tumor such as melanoma, head and neck, liver or kidney cancer. The CDR3 runs from the conserved cysteine through the conserved F or W. D genes are given only for firm matches. Not all rows give a size; the values are once, few, many and, for expanded clones, a class.

j_gene | v_gene | d_gene | abundance | CDR3aa | CDR3nt
TRBJ2-2 | TRBV6-5 | NA | NA | CASSYSRRTSTGELFF | TGTGCCAGCAGTTACTCACGGCGGACGAGCACCGGGGAGCTGTTTTTT
TRBJ2-3 | TRBV5-8 | NA | NA | CASISRGHYFADTQYF | TGTGCCAGCATATCCCGGGGCCATTATTTTGCAGATACGCAGTATTTT
TRBJ2-2 | TRBV6-5 | NA | NA | CASMDTGELFF | TGTGCCAGCATGGACACCGGGGAGCTGTTTTTT
TRBJ2-5 | TRBV29-1 | TRBD2 | NA | CSVTRGLAGKETQYF | TGCAGCGTCACGCGGGGACTAGCGGGGAAAGAGACCCAGTACTTC
TRBJ2-5 | TRBV5-4 | TRBD2 | NA | CAAGLAGGGETQYF | TGTGCCGCGGGACTAGCGGGGGGTGGTGAGACCCAGTACTTC
TRBJ1-2 | TRBV2 | NA | NA | CASSRSALGYTF | TGTGCCAGCAGTAGGTCGGCGCTTGGCTACACCTTC
TRBJ2-7 | TRBV5-1 | NA | NA | CASSSLGPHAGEQYF | TGCGCCAGCAGCTCTCTAGGCCCCCACGCGGGTGAGCAGTACTTC
TRBJ2-1 | TRBV19 | NA | NA | CASSIHGAPWVQFF | TGTGCCAGTAGTATACACGGGGCCCCTTGGGTGCAGTTCTTC
TRBJ2-2 | TRBV30 | TRBD1 | NA | CAYGTGVAGELFF | TGTGCCTATGGGACAGGGGTGGCCGGGGAGCTGTTTTTT
TRBJ2-5 | TRBV5-6 | NA | NA | CASSLLGRAETQYF | TGTGCCAGCAGCTTGCTGGGGAGAGCGGAGACCCAGTACTTC
TRBJ2-7 | TRBV6-6 | NA | NA | CASSSPSPTAYEQYF | TGTGCCAGCAGTTCCCCTAGCCCTACCGCCTACGAGCAGTACTTC
TRBJ2-1 | TRBV6-6 | TRBD2 | NA | CASSGGRTSYNEQFF | TGTGCCAGCAGTGGCGGGAGGACCTCCTACAATGAGCAGTTCTTC
TRBJ2-3 | TRBV2 | TRBD2 | NA | CASRKEASGGNTQYF | TGTGCCAGCCGCAAGGAGGCTAGCGGGGGGAATACGCAGTATTTT
TRBJ1-6 | TRBV6-4 | TRBD1 | NA | CASSADRGTSSPLHF | TGTGCCAGCAGTGCGGACAGGGGAACGAGTTCACCCCTCCACTTT
TRBJ2-5 | TRBV12-2 | NA | NA | CASRLIASPGNGQETQYF | TGTGCAAGTCGCCTCATAGCGTCCCCGGGTAATGGGCAAGAGACCCAGTACTTC
TRBJ1-6 | TRBV7-2 | TRBD1 | NA | CASSLDGHRGNSPLHF | TGTGCCAGCAGCTTAGACGGGCACAGGGGCAATTCACCCCTCCACTTT
TRBJ2-1 | TRBV9 | NA | NA | CASSVAFRDEQFF | TGTGCCAGCAGCGTAGCCTTTAGGGATGAGCAGTTCTTC
TRBJ1-1 | TRBV19 | NA | NA | CASSIGQTVNTEAFF | TGTGCCAGTAGTATAGGTCAGACAGTGAACACTGAAGCTTTCTTT
TRBJ1-5 | TRBV6-4 | NA | NA | CASSGMSEPQHF | TGTGCCAGCAGTGGCATGTCGGAGCCCCAGCATTTT
TRBJ2-3 | TRBV7-6 | TRBD1 | NA | CASSKSTGETQYF | TGTGCCAGCAGCAAATCTACAGGGGAAACGCAGTATTTT
TRBJ2-3 | TRBV4-2 | NA | NA | CASSQEGLAHRSTDTQYF | TGTGCCAGCAGCCAAGAGGGTCTGGCCCACCGGAGCACAGATACGCAGTATTTT
TRBJ2-6 | TRBV6-1 | NA | NA | CASSEMESGANVLTF | TGTGCCAGCAGTGAAATGGAATCTGGGGCCAACGTCCTGACTTTC
TRBJ1-5 | TRBV28 | NA | few | CASRTGANQPQHF | TGTGCCAGCAGAACAGGTGCCAATCAGCCCCAGCATTTT
TRBJ2-1 | TRBV5-4 | NA | NA | CASSLPMEPNEQFF | TGTGCCAGCAGCTTGCCAATGGAGCCGAATGAGCAGTTCTTC
TRBJ2-3 | TRBV7-9 | TRBD2 | NA | CASNTLAGSAQYF | TGTGCCAGCAACACACTAGCGGGGTCGGCGCAGTATTTT
TRBJ1-2 | TRBV28 | TRBD1 | NA | CATRDSQKNNYGYTF | TGTGCCACCAGGGACAGCCAAAAGAATAACTATGGCTACACCTTC
TRBJ2-5 | TRBV9 | TRBD2 | NA | CASSTRTSGPQETQYF | TGTGCCAGCAGCACGAGGACTAGCGGACCCCAAGAGACCCAGTACTTC
TRBJ1-1 | TRBV4-1 | TRBD1 | NA | CASSQDIIGGSTTAAFF | TGCGCCAGCAGCCAAGATATTATAGGGGGCTCGACGACGGCAGCTTTCTTT
TRBJ1-4 | TRBV19 | NA | NA | CASSIGPRVGEKLFF | TGTGCCAGTAGTATCGGGCCAAGGGTAGGGGAAAAACTGTTTTTT
TRBJ2-4 | TRBV28 | TRBD2 | NA | CASPKGYCGRVGDIQYF | TGTGCCAGCCCTAAGGGGTATTGCGGGAGGGTCGGGGACATTCAGTACTTC
TRBJ2-1 | TRBV6-4 | NA | NA | CASSDGTPNEQFF | TGTGCCAGCAGTGATGGGACTCCAAATGAGCAGTTCTTC
TRBJ1-1 | TRBV7-7 | NA | NA | CASSLARNTEAFF | TGTGCTAGCAGCTTAGCCAGGAACACTGAAGCTTTCTTT
TRBJ2-7 | TRBV19 | TRBD2 | NA | CASSDTSAYAYEQYF | TGTGCCAGTAGCGACACTAGCGCTTACGCCTACGAGCAGTACTTC
TRBJ2-1 | TRBV7-3 | TRBD2 | NA | CASSTSAFDNEQFF | TGTGCCAGCAGCACTAGCGCCTTTGACAATGAGCAGTTCTTC
TRBJ2-7 | TRBV27 | NA | NA | CASSEVGGYEQYF | TGTGCCAGCAGCGAAGTGGGGGGATACGAGCAGTACTTC
TRBJ2-1 | TRBV5-4 | NA | NA | CATNFRGPVNEQFF | NA
TRBJ2-5 | TRBV19 | NA | NA | CASSNGQLQETQYF | TGTGCCTCCTCAAATGGCCAACTCCAAGAGACCCAGTACTTC
TRBJ2-5 | TRBV21-1 | NA | NA | CASSRILARGGLAGETQYF | TGTGCCAGCAGCCGAATTCTGGCGAGGGGTGGACTAGCGGGAGAGACCCAGTACTTC
TRBJ1-5 | TRBV7-8 | NA | NA | CASSLMNPRGGQPQHF | TGTGCCAGCAGCTTAATGAACCCCAGGGGTGGGCAGCCCCAGCATTTT
TRBJ2-5 | TRBV5-1 | TRBD2 | NA | CASRGGGRQETQYF | TGCGCCAGCAGGGGCGGGGGGCGCCAAGAGACCCAGTACTTC
TRBJ2-1 | TRBV5-1 | TRBD2 | NA | CASSLEVAGVSYNEQFF | TGCGCCAGCAGCTTGGAGGTAGCGGGGGTTTCCTACAATGAGCAGTTCTTC
TRBJ2-2 | TRBV9 | NA | NA | CASSVGPGETGELFF | TGTGCCAGCAGCGTAGGTCCAGGGGAAACCGGGGAGCTGTTTTTT
TRBJ2-2 | TRBV11-2 | NA | NA | CASIQGSGGQTGELFF | TGTGCCAGCATCCAAGGGTCCGGGGGGCAAACCGGGGAGCTGTTTTTT
TRBJ2-7 | TRBV11-1 | NA | NA | CASRLSGGVYEQYF | TGTGCCAGCAGGCTCTCGGGTGGCGTCTACGAGCAGTACTTC
TRBJ1-2 | TRBV7-9 | TRBD1 | NA | CASSSTDRGVGYGYTF | TGTGCCAGCAGCTCGACAGACAGGGGCGTAGGCTATGGCTACACCTTC
TRBJ1-2 | TRBV28 | NA | few | CASGRQAGYTF | TGTGCCAGCGGACGCCAGGCAGGCTACACCTTC
TRBJ2-2 | TRBV27 | TRBD1 | NA | CASCRDRANTGELFF | TGTGCCAGCTGCCGGGACAGGGCGAACACCGGGGAGCTGTTTTTT
TRBJ2-7 | TRBV4-1 | TRBD2 | once | CASSRSGAAYEQYF | TGCGCCAGCAGCCGGAGCGGGGCAGCCTACGAGCAGTACTTC
TRBJ2-2 | TRBV18 | TRBD2 | NA | CASSPGLAGNGELFF | TGTGCCAGCTCACCGGGACTAGCGGGAAACGGGGAGCTGTTTTTT
TRBJ2-1 | TRBV7-2 | TRBD2 | NA | CASSLPGLAGNEQFF | TGTGCCAGCAGCTTGCCCGGACTAGCGGGAAATGAGCAGTTCTTC
TRBJ2-2 | TRBV19 | NA | NA | CASIYTNTGELFF | TGTGCCAGTATTTACACGAACACCGGGGAGCTGTTTTTT
TRBJ2-3 | TRBV7-3 | TRBD2 | NA | CASSLTFRLAGESRGTDTQYF | TGTGCCAGCAGCTTAACGTTCCGACTAGCGGGAGAATCGCGAGGTACAGATACGCAGTATTTT
TRBJ2-3 | TRBV9 | NA | NA | CASSVAEDTQYF | TGTGCCAGCAGCGTAGCGGAGGATACGCAGTATTTT
TRBJ2-1 | TRBV19 | TRBD1 | NA | CASSIHSGTGNEQFF | TGTGCCAGTAGTATCCATTCCGGGACAGGGAATGAGCAGTTCTTC
TRBJ2-1 | TRBV30 | NA | NA | CAWSDAYNEQFF | TGTGCCTGGAGTGACGCCTACAATGAGCAGTTCTTC
TRBJ2-7 | TRBV11-2 | TRBD1 | NA | CASSSGTGPYEQYF | TGTGCCAGCAGCTCCGGGACAGGGCCCTACGAGCAGTACTTC
TRBJ1-1 | TRBV28 | TRBD1 | NA | CASSLGDRFYTEAFF | TGTGCCAGCAGTTTGGGGGACAGGTTTTACACTGAAGCTTTCTTT
TRBJ2-7 | TRBV5-1 | TRBD2 | NA | CASSLGAGPYEQYF | TGCGCCAGCAGCTTGGGAGCGGGACCCTACGAGCAGTACTTC
TRBJ2-2 | TRBV4-2 | NA | NA | CASSQQGSLGELFF | TGTGCCAGCAGCCAACAAGGGAGTCTCGGGGAGCTGTTTTTT
TRBJ1-1 | TRBV6-4 | NA | NA | CASSASGNTEAFF | TGTGCCAGCAGTGCATCGGGGAACACTGAAGCTTTCTTT